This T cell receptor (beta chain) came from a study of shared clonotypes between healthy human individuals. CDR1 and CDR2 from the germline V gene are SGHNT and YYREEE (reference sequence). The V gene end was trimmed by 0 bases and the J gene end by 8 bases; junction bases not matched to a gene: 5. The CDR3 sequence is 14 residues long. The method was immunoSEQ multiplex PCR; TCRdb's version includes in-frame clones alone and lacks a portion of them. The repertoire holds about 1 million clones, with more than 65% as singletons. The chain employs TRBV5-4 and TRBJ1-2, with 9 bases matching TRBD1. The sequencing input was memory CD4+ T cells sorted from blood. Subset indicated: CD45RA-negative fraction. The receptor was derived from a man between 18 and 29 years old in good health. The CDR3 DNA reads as TGTGCCAGCAGCTTGGAGGGACAGGGTTCCGGCTACACCTTC. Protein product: CASSLEGQGSGYTF.